Listed below are T cell receptor beta chains from one sample, sequenced in a study of OX40 agonist ivuxolimab in advanced cancers. The method was immunoSEQ multiplex PCR; TCRdb's version includes in-frame clones alone and lacks a portion of them. The table shows roughly 28,000 clones, with around 82% occurring only once. This specimen consisted of CD4+ or CD8+ T cells sorted from blood, obtained in a trial of the OX40 agonist ivuxolimab. All receptors derive from an adult with an advanced solid tumor such as melanoma, head and neck, liver or kidney cancer. Each CDR3 is given with its conserved first and last residue. A D gene is named only where the DNA matches it firmly. Expanded clones get a size class; other rows say once, few or many, or leave the size out.

NA TRBJ1-1 TRBV5-1 NA CASSLLGASSEAFF TGCGCCAGCAGCTTGTTAGGCGCGTCCAGTGAAGCTTTCTTT
NA TRBJ1-3 TRBV7-3 NA CASSLGSSGNTIYF TGTGCCAGCAGCTTAGGGAGCTCTGGAAACACCATATATTTT
NA TRBJ2-1 TRBV5-1 NA CASSLGRGPGQFF TGCGCCAGCAGCTTGGGGAGGGGGCCGGGGCAGTTCTTC
NA TRBJ2-7 TRBV6-5 NA CASSYGGGPNEQYF TGTGCCAGCAGTTACGGCGGGGGCCCGAACGAGCAGTACTTC
NA TRBJ2-3 TRBV5-1 NA CASRGGDTSNTQYF TGCGCCAGCAGGGGGGGCGACACCTCTAATACGCAGTATTTT
NA TRBJ2-1 TRBV10-1 NA CASSESGGGGYNEQFF TGCGCCAGCAGTGAGTCTGGAGGAGGAGGCTACAATGAGCAGTTCTTC
TRBD2 TRBJ2-3 TRBV2 NA CASNSVSGGLYTDTQYF TGTGCCAGCAATTCCGTTAGCGGGGGGCTCTACACAGATACGCAGTATTTT
NA TRBJ2-1 TRBV7-6 NA CASSARGNEQFF TGTGCCAGCAGCGCCAGGGGAAATGAGCAGTTCTTC
NA TRBJ1-2 TRBV28 NA CASSLRVSEGYTF TGTGCCAGCAGTTTACGGGTGTCCGAGGGCTACACCTTC
TRBD1 TRBJ2-7 TRBV29-1 NA CSARGGQPSEQYF TGCAGCGCCCGAGGGGGACAGCCCTCTGAGCAGTACTTC
NA TRBJ1-5 TRBV6-1 NA CASSERRVSPYQPQHF TGTGCCAGCAGTGAAAGGAGGGTCTCCCCTTATCAGCCCCAGCATTTT
NA TRBJ1-1 TRBV5-4 NA CASSLGVLLPPNTEAFF TGTGCCAGCAGCCTAGGGGTCCTTCTCCCCCCGAACACTGAAGCTTTCTTT
NA TRBJ1-5 TRBV19 few CASLGQSNQPQHF TGTGCCAGTCTCGGGCAGAGCAATCAGCCCCAGCATTTT
NA TRBJ1-5 TRBV4-1 NA CASSAGQFNQPQHF TGCGCCAGCAGCGCCGGACAGTTCAATCAGCCCCAGCATTTT
NA TRBJ1-1 TRBV11-2 NA CASSSWGMSNAEAFF TGTGCCAGCAGCAGTTGGGGGATGTCGAACGCTGAAGCTTTCTTT
NA TRBJ1-1 TRBV7-9 NA CASSPVERITEAFF TGTGCCAGCTCACCGGTTGAGCGGATCACTGAAGCTTTCTTT
TRBD1 TRBJ2-1 TRBV5-1 NA CASSIIPGTGAGGEQFF TGCGCCAGCAGCATCATTCCCGGGACAGGGGCGGGTGGTGAGCAGTTCTTC
NA TRBJ1-2 TRBV7-9 medium-sized CASSRLPGQLSNYGYTF TGTGCCAGCAGCCGCCTACCGGGACAACTGTCTAACTATGGCTACACCTTC
NA TRBJ2-7 TRBV5-1 medium-sized CASSLRGSYEQYF TGCGCCAGCAGCTTGAGAGGGTCCTACGAGCAGTACTTC
NA TRBJ2-7 TRBV7-3 NA CASSLAPGSYEQYF TGTGCCAGCAGCTTAGCGCCGGGATCCTACGAGCAGTACTTC
NA TRBJ1-1 TRBV6-5 NA CASIRGTEAFF TGTGCCAGCATTAGGGGAACTGAAGCTTTCTTT
NA TRBJ2-7 TRBV30 medium-sized CAWSVMAANAYEQYF TGTGCCTGGAGTGTAATGGCAGCCAACGCCTACGAGCAGTACTTC
TRBD2 TRBJ2-1 TRBV2 NA CASRDYSYNEQFF TGTGCCAGCCGGGACTATTCTTACAATGAGCAGTTCTTC
TRBD1 TRBJ1-2 TRBV7-9 NA CASQTGANYGYTF TGTGCCAGCCAGACAGGGGCTAACTATGGCTACACCTTC
NA TRBJ1-4 TRBV4-1 NA CASSPVTGEKLFF TGCGCCAGCAGCCCAGTAACAGGGGAAAAACTGTTTTTT
NA TRBJ1-1 TRBV19 NA CASSPSGDEAFF TGTGCCAGTAGTCCTTCCGGAGACGAAGCTTTCTTT
NA TRBJ1-3 TRBV12-5 NA CASGLGGMDTIYF TGTGCTAGTGGTTTAGGGGGGATGGACACCATATATTTT
NA TRBJ1-2 TRBV10-1 NA CASSIAPNYGYTF TGCGCCAGCTCAATTGCCCCCAACTATGGCTACACCTTC